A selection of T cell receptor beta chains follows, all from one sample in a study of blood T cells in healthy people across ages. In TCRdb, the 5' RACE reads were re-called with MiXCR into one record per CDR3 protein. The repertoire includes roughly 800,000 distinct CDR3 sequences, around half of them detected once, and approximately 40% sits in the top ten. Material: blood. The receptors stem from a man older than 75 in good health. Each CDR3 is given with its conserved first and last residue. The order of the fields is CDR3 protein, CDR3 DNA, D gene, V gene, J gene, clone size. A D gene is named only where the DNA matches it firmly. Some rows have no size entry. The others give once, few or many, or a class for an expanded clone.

CSAREGGGYQETQYF,TGCAGTGCTAGAGAGGGAGGAGGGTACCAAGAGACCCAGTACTTC,-,TRBV20-1,TRBJ2-5,-
CASSLVSSNTEAFF,TGTGCCAGCAGCTTAGTATCCAGTAACACTGAAGCTTTCTTT,-,TRBV11-2,TRBJ1-1,-
CSAHSGQGSYEQYF,TGCAGTGCCCACTCGGGACAGGGATCCTACGAGCAGTACTTC,TRBD1,TRBV20-1,TRBJ2-7,few
CASSYPGQPTYEQYF,TGTGCCAGCAGCTACCCGGGACAGCCTACCTACGAGCAGTACTTC,TRBD1,TRBV5-4,TRBJ2-7,-
CASSLGALGAHEQYF,TGTGCCAGCAGTTTAGGGGCTCTGGGGGCTCACGAGCAGTACTTC,-,TRBV28,TRBJ2-7,few
CASSLRGNNEQFF,TGTGCCAGCAGTTTGAGGGGGAACAATGAGCAGTTCTTC,-,TRBV12-3/TRBV12-4,TRBJ2-1,few
CATLGVGDSIYNEQFF,TGTGCCACCCTGGGAGTCGGGGACAGCATTTACAATGAGCAGTTCTTC,TRBD1,TRBV27,TRBJ2-1,few
CASRPLGNEQFF,TGTGCCAGCAGACCCCTGGGAAATGAGCAGTTCTTC,-,TRBV6-1,TRBJ2-1,-
CSVRFDQPNQPQHF,TGCAGCGTAAGATTCGACCAGCCCAATCAGCCCCAGCATTTT,-,TRBV29-1,TRBJ1-5,-
CASSKDREMETQYF,TGTGCCAGCAGCAAGGACAGGGAAATGGAGACCCAGTACTTC,TRBD1,TRBV27,TRBJ2-5,-
CSVAGDGVSGANVLTF,TGCAGCGTTGCAGGCGACGGTGTCTCTGGGGCCAACGTACTGACTTTC,-,TRBV29-1,TRBJ2-6,-
CASSPLGGGGRYAYF,TGTGCCAGCAGCCCCCTAGGGGGGGGCGGTAGATACGCGTATTTT,-,TRBV11-2,TRBJ2-3,-
CASSVLTSSNEQYF,TGTGCCAGCAGCGTACTAACTAGCTCAAATGAGCAGTACTTC,-,TRBV9,TRBJ2-7,-
CSVEDLRGRAHGQYF,TGCAGCGTTGAAGATCTGCGCGGGAGGGCCCACGGGCAGTACTTC,TRBD2,TRBV29-1,TRBJ2-7,-
CASRAGSLFSGNTIYF,TGTGCCAGCCGCGCGGGCAGTCTATTCTCTGGAAACACCATATATTTT,-,TRBV16,TRBJ1-3,-
CASSLGPSVAWYEQYF,TGTGCCAGCAGTCTGGGCCCTAGCGTGGCGTGGTACGAGCAGTACTTC,-,TRBV12-3/TRBV12-4,TRBJ2-7,few
CASSNLYGYGYTF,TGTGCCAGCAGTAACCTCTACGGGTATGGCTACACCTTC,-,TRBV12-3/TRBV12-4,TRBJ1-2,-
CASSPGLAGGIGGELFF,TGTGCCAGCAGCCCAGGGCTAGCGGGAGGGATTGGCGGGGAGCTGTTTTTT,TRBD2,TRBV7-2,TRBJ2-2,-
CSVVRYLGNEQFF,TGCAGCGTTGTGCGGTACCTCGGGAATGAGCAGTTCTTC,-,TRBV29-1,TRBJ2-1,-
CSVGTNGRRGAEQYF,TGCAGCGTTGGGACTAACGGGAGGAGGGGAGCCGAGCAGTACTTC,TRBD2,TRBV29-1,TRBJ2-7,-
CASSYSRTSGRAYEQYF,TGTGCCAGCAGTTACTCCCGGACTAGCGGGAGGGCTTACGAGCAGTACTTC,TRBD2,TRBV6-2/TRBV6-3,TRBJ2-7,-
CATRAGVFEQFF,TGTGCCACCCGAGCGGGAGTGTTTGAGCAGTTCTTC,TRBD2,TRBV27,TRBJ2-1,-
CASSFSSLSSYNEQFF,TGTGCCAGCAGTTTTTCGTCTCTAAGCTCCTACAATGAGCAGTTCTTC,-,TRBV18,TRBJ2-1,-
CASSSPGGRYAYF,TGTGCCAGCAGTAGCCCAGGAGGCAGATACGCGTATTTT,-,TRBV6-5,TRBJ2-3,-
CASSEQGVFNEQFF,TGCGCCAGCAGTGAGCAGGGGGTCTTTAATGAGCAGTTCTTC,TRBD1,TRBV10-2,TRBJ2-1,-
CASSPRAIYEQYF,TGTGCCAGCAGCCCGAGGGCCATCTACGAGCAGTACTTC,-,TRBV7-9,TRBJ2-7,-
CASSRPVEKNIQYF,TGCGCCAGCAGCCGGCCGGTAGAAAAAAACATTCAGTACTTC,-,TRBV5-1,TRBJ2-4,-
CASSYVQKNTGELFF,TGTGCCAGCAGTTACGTGCAGAAAAACACCGGGGAGCTGTTTTTT,-,TRBV6-5,TRBJ2-2,-
CASGLVRTEGSNQPQHF,TGTGCTAGTGGTTTGGTAAGGACAGAAGGGAGCAATCAGCCCCAGCATTTT,-,TRBV12-5,TRBJ1-5,-
CSVEDKRQETQYF,TGCAGCGTTGAAGATAAGCGGCAAGAGACCCAGTACTTC,-,TRBV29-1,TRBJ2-5,few
CATSRDEFYEQYF,TGTGCCACGTCCCGGGACGAGTTCTACGAGCAGTACTTC,-,TRBV2,TRBJ2-7,few
CAITTIADSYNEQFF,TGTGCCATCACCACGATAGCGGATTCCTACAATGAGCAGTTCTTC,-,TRBV10-3,TRBJ2-1,-
CASSLSLAGSTDTQYF,TGTGCCAGCAGTTTATCCCTAGCGGGAAGCACAGATACGCAGTATTTT,TRBD2,TRBV27,TRBJ2-3,-
CAASDRILSNEQFF,TGTGCCGCCAGCGACAGGATCTTATCCAATGAGCAGTTCTTC,-,TRBV24-1,TRBJ2-1,-
CASSDPGQGRGTEAFF,TGTGCCAGCAGCGATCCGGGACAGGGGCGAGGTACTGAAGCTTTCTTT,TRBD1,TRBV2,TRBJ1-1,-
CASSVEKRGLQETQYF,TGTGCCAGCAGCGTAGAGAAGCGGGGACTGCAAGAGACCCAGTACTTC,TRBD2,TRBV9,TRBJ2-5,-
CASSLLLGEKLFF,TGCGCCAGCAGCTTGCTCCTGGGAGAAAAACTGTTTTTT,-,TRBV5-1,TRBJ1-4,-
CASSPTTGAPNYEQYF,TGTGCCAGCTCACCTACCACAGGGGCCCCCAACTACGAGCAGTACTTC,TRBD1,TRBV18,TRBJ2-7,-
CASGLAPYEQYF,TGTGCCAGTGGACTAGCCCCATACGAGCAGTACTTC,TRBD2,TRBV9,TRBJ2-7,-
CASSGVGGLGQPQHF,TGTGCCAGCAGCGGGGTCGGGGGGTTAGGTCAGCCCCAGCATTTT,-,TRBV6-1,TRBJ1-5,-